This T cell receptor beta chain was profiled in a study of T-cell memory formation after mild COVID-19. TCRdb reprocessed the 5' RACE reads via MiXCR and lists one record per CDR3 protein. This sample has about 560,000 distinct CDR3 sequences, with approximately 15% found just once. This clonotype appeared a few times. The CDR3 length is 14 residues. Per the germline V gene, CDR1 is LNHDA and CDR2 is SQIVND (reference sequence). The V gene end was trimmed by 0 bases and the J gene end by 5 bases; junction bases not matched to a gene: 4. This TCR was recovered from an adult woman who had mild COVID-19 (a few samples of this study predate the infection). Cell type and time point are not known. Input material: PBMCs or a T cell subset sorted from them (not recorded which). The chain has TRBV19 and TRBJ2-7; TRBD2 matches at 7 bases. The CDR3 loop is CASSIEATSNEQYF. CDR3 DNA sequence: TGTGCCAGTAGTATAGAAGCGACTAGCAACGAGCAGTACTTC.